Below are 28 T cell receptor beta chains sequenced from a single sample in a study of T cell repertoires in cytomegalovirus infection. TCRdb reprocessed the reads via MiXCR and lists one record per CDR3 protein. The table shows approximately 500,000 distinct CDR3 sequences, with 15% to 20% occurring only once. The specimen was CD8+ T cells from PBMCs. The origin of the receptors is a human donor in good health (CMV status not recorded). Some clones in this sample may be carry-over from other donors' samples.

This clonotype was counted many times. CDR3 amino acids: CASSEDFGGLSSYNEQFF. For the CDR3, the DNA is TGTGCCAGCAGTGAAGATTTTGGGGGATTGAGCTCCTACAATGAGCAGTTCTTC. The J gene is TRBJ2-1, the V gene TRBV6-1; possibly TRBD1 or TRBD2 for D (5 bases each). The CDR3 runs to 18 residues. Germline V gives CDR1 MNHNS, CDR2 SASEGT. The V end was cut by 1 base, the J end by 0 bases, with 16 bases between.

Details on this clonotype: A much larger clone sits a single nucleotide away, making a read error possible. The chain links TRBV10-2 to TRBJ2-7; unclear D gene. CDR1 and CDR2 from the germline V gene are WSHSY and SAAADI. This CDR3 comprises 15 residues. CDR3 sequence: CASSVSDSLPYEKYF. Written as DNA, the CDR3 is TGCGCCAGCAGTGTTTCAGACTCCCTACCCTACGAGAAGTACTTC.

Turning to this clonotype: This could be a read error, since a much larger clone is one nucleotide away. The CDR3 ends on some other residue instead of the conserved phenylalanine or tryptophan, so this is likely a read error. This chain joins TRBV27 and TRBJ2-1, with TRBD1 matching 10 bases. V shed 5 bases and J 7 bases; nucleotides not matched to a gene: 5. CDR3 size: 14 residues. Germline V CDR1 and CDR2: MNHEY, SMNVEV (reference sequence). CDR3 in DNA: TGTGCCAGCAGTCAGGGACAGGGGAGGAATGAGCAGTTCTTA. Protein sequence: CASSQGQGRNEQFL.

This clonotype has ten or more counts. The V gene is TRBV6-5, the J gene TRBJ2-7, with D perhaps TRBD1 (5 bases). The CDR3 has 16 amino acids. The V gene lost 0 bases and the J gene lost 4 bases, with 16 bases spanning the gap. The germline gives CDR1 MNHEY, CDR2 SVGAGI. In DNA form, the CDR3 reads TGTGCCAGCAGTTACTCGATAGGCAGGGTAATTTACGAGCAGTACTTC. Its translation is CASSYSIGRVIYEQYF.

At least ten counts were recorded for this clonotype. The chain joins TRBV12-3 or TRBV12-4 to TRBJ1-1; no clear D gene. The length of the CDR3 is 10 residues. Between the trimmed V and J ends, which lost 8 bases and 7 bases, there was a span of 8 bases. DNA for the CDR3: TGTGCCAGCGGCGCCGGTGAAGCTTTCTTT. Protein: CASGAGEAFF.

This clonotype has a count of ten or more. The rearrangement links TRBV6-1 to TRBJ2-1; 7 bases fit TRBD2. The CDR3 spans 19 residues. Germline assignment: CDR1 MNHNS and CDR2 SASEGT. The J segment lost 6 bases and the V segment lost 2 bases, leaving 19 bases of the junction unmatched. DNA for the CDR3: TGTGCCAGCAGTGAACCGTCGGGACTACTTTCAACTACTGGCAATGAGCAGTTCTTC. Encoded protein: CASSEPSGLLSTTGNEQFF.

This clonotype was detected ten times or more. The chain is built from TRBV12-5 and TRBJ2-1; D call uncertain. The CDR3 runs 11 residues. Germline loops: CDR1 LGHNT, CDR2 FRNRAP. Trimming pared 6 bases from V and 7 bases from J, leaving 7 bases between. CDR3: CASGPRNEQFF. The CDR3 coding sequence is TGTGCTAGTGGGCCCAGGAATGAGCAGTTCTTC.

This clonotype showed up many times. This chain links TRBV10-3 with TRBJ2-2, with D perhaps being TRBD1 or TRBD2 (5 bases each). The CDR3 runs 13 residues. Germline V CDR1 and CDR2: ENHRY, SYGVKD. V gave up 2 bases and J gave up 6 bases, with 7 bases separating them. CDR3 nucleotide sequence: TGTGCCATCAGTGAGGGGGGTCCCGGGGAGCTGTTTTTT. Protein: CAISEGGPGELFF.

This clonotype was detected a few times. The chain couples TRBV27 to TRBJ1-6; D remains unclear. The germline CDR1 and CDR2 sequences are MNHEY and SMNVEV (reference sequence). V was pared by 6 bases and J by 9 bases, with 21 bases between. This CDR3 contains 16 residues. The CDR3 sequence is CASSKGREKEGSPLHF. CDR3 coding DNA: TGTGCCAGCAGCAAGGGTCGGGAAAAGGAGGGTTCACCCCTCCACTTT.

There are many counts of this clonotype. The CDR3, as DNA: TGTGCCACCAGTGACGCCGGACTAGCGGGAGGGGAGACCCAGTACTTC. The encoded protein is CATSDAGLAGGETQYF. J is TRBJ2-5 and V is TRBV24-1; 15 bases map to TRBD2. V lost 4 bases to trimming and J lost 5 bases; unmatched junction nucleotides: 4. CDR3 size: 16 residues. Germline values: CDR1 KGHDR, CDR2 SFDVKD.

This clonotype was observed at least ten times. This chain links TRBV7-8 with TRBJ1-6; 9 bases are shared with TRBD1. From germline, CDR1 is SGHVS and CDR2 FQNEAQ. The CDR3 runs 15 residues. The V gene end was trimmed by 5 bases and the J gene end by 4 bases; junction bases not matched to a gene: 3. This CDR3 reads CASSPGTGYNSPLHF. The CDR3 DNA sequence: TGTGCCAGCAGCCCCGGGACAGGGTATAATTCACCCCTCCACTTT.

The chain uses TRBV19 and TRBJ1-5; no clear D gene. CDR3 size: 16 residues. Germline V CDR1 and CDR2: LNHDA, SQIVND (reference sequence). The ends were cut back, 9 bases at V and 0 bases at J, with 18 bases in the middle. For the CDR3, the DNA is TGTGCCAGCGAGGCCCGGAGGACCGATAGCAATCAGCCCCAGCATTTT. Translating gives CASEARRTDSNQPQHF.

This clonotype occurred many times. V and J are TRBV12-5 and TRBJ1-2; D is unclear. The CDR3 loop spans 11 amino acids. Germline CDR1 LGHNT, CDR2 FRNRAP. The V end lost 1 base, the J end lost 10 bases, and 7 bases lay between the germline ends. CDR3 sequence reads: CASGLGPDYTF. The CDR3 coding sequence is TGTGCTAGTGGTTTGGGCCCCGACTACACCTTC.

This clonotype was observed many times. This rearrangement joins TRBV12-3 or TRBV12-4 to TRBJ1-1; D remains unclear. The CDR3 extends over 13 amino acids. The V and J ends lost 6 bases and 8 bases respectively, with 16 bases between them. Here the CDR3 reads CASSPTLLGEAFF. CDR3 bases: TGTGCCAGCAGCCCCACCCTACTCGGGGAAGCTTTCTTT.

Comments on this clonotype: This is likely a read error, given that the CDR3 carries no conserved phenylalanine or tryptophan at its end. The DNA is left out, because the CDR3 cannot be placed on it with certainty; the CDR3 is given as TCRdb lists it. This rearrangement joins TRBV18 to TRBJ2-1. Germline V lookup: CDR1 KGHSH, CDR2 LQKENI. The CDR3 is 13 amino acids long, termini counted. The CDR3 is CASSLSSYNEQLL.

This clonotype was found a few times. The chain joins TRBV20-1 to TRBJ1-1; 7 bases are a match to TRBD1. V lost 6 bases to trimming and J lost 3 bases; unmatched junction nucleotides: 7. Germline V lookup: CDR1 DFQATT, CDR2 SNEGSKA (reference sequence). This CDR3 has 13 residues. DNA for the CDR3: TGCAGTGCACCGACAGGGCGGGACACTGAAGCTTTCTTT. Its translation: CSAPTGRDTEAFF.

The gene calls are TRBV20-1 and TRBJ1-5; 7 bases are a match to TRBD1. There are 15 residues in the CDR3. Germline lookup yields CDR1 DFQATT and CDR2 SNEGSKA (reference sequence). V lost 3 bases to trimming and J lost 4 bases; unmatched junction nucleotides: 9. The CDR3 spells CSASDREAVNQPQHF. As DNA, the CDR3 is TGCAGTGCTAGCGACAGGGAGGCGGTAAATCAGCCCCAGCATTTT.

About this clonotype: One end of the junction varies from germline; a read error may be responsible. The rearrangement links TRBV28 to TRBJ2-2, with D possibly being TRBD2 (6 bases). The CDR3 spans 14 residues. CDR1 MDHEN and CDR2 SYDVKM come from the germline V gene. The DNA of the CDR3 is TGTGCCAGCAGTCCTCGGACTAATACCGGGGAGCTGTCTTTT. This encodes CASSPRTNTGELSF.

The chain combines TRBV7-6 with TRBJ1-5; TRBD1 matches 7 bases. The CDR3 consists of 14 residues. CDR1 is SGHVS and CDR2 is FNYEAQ in the germline V gene. Losses at the gene ends were 5 bases for V and 9 bases for J; bases not matched to a gene: 10. The CDR3 loop reads CASSRGGQNTPQHF. The DNA for the CDR3 is TGTGCCAGCAGCCGCGGGGGACAGAATACGCCCCAGCATTTT. Looking up the rest from reference TRBV7-6 and TRBJ1-5 gives the full variable domain: GAGVSQSPRYKVTKRGQDVALRCDPISGHVSLYWYRQALGQGPEFLTYFNYEAQQDKSGLPNDRFSAERPEGSISTLTIQRTEQRDSAMYRCASSRGGQNTPQHFGDGTRLSIL.

The chain employs TRBV6-6 and TRBJ1-2, with D perhaps matching TRBD1 (6 bases). Germline lookup yields CDR1 MNHNY and CDR2 SVGAGI (reference sequence). The CDR3 is 14 amino acids. V lost 0 bases and J 6 bases, leaving 11 bases between the germline ends. This CDR3 reads CASSYSARGNGYTF. The CDR3 region has the DNA TGTGCCAGCAGTTACTCAGCCAGGGGAAATGGCTACACCTTC.

This clonotype was detected ten times or more. This chain links TRBV9 with TRBJ2-5; 14 bases match TRBD2. The V segment lost 3 bases and the J segment 1 base; nucleotides outside the gene matches: 5. The V gene's germline CDR1 is SGDLS and CDR2 YYNGEE. The CDR3 runs to 17 residues. The CDR3 is CASSAGTSGSLQETQYF. As DNA, the CDR3 is TGTGCCAGCAGCGCTGGGACTAGCGGGAGCCTCCAAGAGACCCAGTACTTC.

The chain combines TRBV5-8 with TRBJ1-6; D might be TRBD1 (6 bases). V lost 4 bases and J lost 8, with 22 bases in between. The CDR3 has 17 amino acids. Germline V gives CDR1 SGHTS, CDR2 YDEGEE. CDR3 nucleotides: TGTGCCAGCAGCATTAGACAGGAGGAACATCCGGATTCACCCCTCCACTTT. This codes for CASSIRQEEHPDSPLHF.

This clonotype was seen only a few times. The V call is TRBV15, the J call TRBJ2-2; TRBD2 might be the D (6 bases). Germline CDR1 reads LNHNV; CDR2 reads YYDKDF (reference sequence). The CDR3 spans 13 residues. V was shortened by 8 bases and J by 2 bases, with 9 bases between the two germline ends. CDR3 residues: CATRDSNTGELFF. CDR3 nucleotide sequence: TGTGCCACCCGGGACTCTAACACCGGGGAGCTGTTTTTT.

This clonotype was counted ten times or more. The rearrangement uses TRBV28 and TRBJ2-1; TRBD2 might be the D (6 bases). With 3 bases removed from V and 15 bases from J, the gap between germline ends came to 15 bases. The CDR3 is made up of 12 amino acids. Germline CDR1 reads MDHEN; CDR2 reads SYDVKM. Here the CDR3 reads CASSFSSVLLFF. The DNA for the CDR3 is TGTGCCAGCAGTTTCTCTAGCGTTCTCTTGTTCTTC.

This clonotype showed up many times. The gene calls are TRBV11-2 and TRBJ2-7; TRBD1 matches at 8 bases. Germline values: CDR1 SGHAT, CDR2 FQNNGV. The CDR3 is 14 residues long. V lost 5 bases and J lost 2; bases outside the gene matches: 5. In nucleotides, the CDR3 is TGTGCCAGCAGCGTCAACAGGGGGACCTACGAGCAGTACTTC. This gives the protein CASSVNRGTYEQYF.

Details on this clonotype: A read error is possible here, since a much larger clone lies one base away. Because the CDR3 is missing its conserved closing phenylalanine or tryptophan, this is likely a read error. V usage is TRBV6-5 and J usage is TRBJ2-7; possible D gene TRBD1, 6 bases. V was cut by 4 bases and J by 5 bases, with 9 bases left in between. In germline, CDR1 is MNHEY, CDR2 SVGAGI. The CDR3 is 12 amino acids. DNA of the CDR3: TGTGCCAGCAGTTCCACAGGGAACGAGCAGTACTTA. Translated, it gives CASSSTGNEQYL.

In this sample, this clonotype turned up many times. The V gene is TRBV7-9, the J gene TRBJ2-1; D may be TRBD1 (5 bases). The CDR3 covers 14 residues. V lost 4 bases to trimming and J lost 7 bases, with 14 bases between them. The germline V gene encodes CDR1 SEHNR and CDR2 FQNEAQ (reference sequence). CDR3 DNA: TGTGCCAGCAGCTCTACTCAGGGTAGGAATGAGCAGTTCTTC. This encodes CASSSTQGRNEQFF.

This clonotype was seen at least ten times. The chain uses TRBV29-1 and TRBJ2-1, with 8 bases that match TRBD2. Germline V gene sequence: CDR1 SQVTM, CDR2 ANQGSEA. Trimming at V came to 4 bases and at J to 1 base, leaving 12 bases not matched to a gene. The CDR3 spans 17 residues. The CDR3 nucleotides read TGCAGCGTTGCAGGTCGGGAGGGCCTTGGGTCCTACAATGAGCAGTTCTTC. It encodes CSVAGREGLGSYNEQFF.